This T cell receptor beta chain originates from a study of TIL therapy for anti-PD-1-resistant metastatic lung cancer. Whole-study findings and limits: Patients were highly selected, enriched for treatment-naive, never-smoker and oncogene-addicted cases.

The time point denotes: pre-treatment sample, taken before nivolumab and TIL therapy. The tumor samples were excised metastases, mostly pleural nodules or supraclavicular lymph nodes. Patients were adults with stage 4 NSCLC. The CDR3 runs to 14 residues. Germline CDR1 and CDR2: SGDLS and YYNGEE. Unmatched junction bases numbered 6, after V lost 0 bases and J lost 6 bases. Turning to this clone: Its antigen is still unknown.

The libraries were made with immunoSEQ v3. Sequencing depth was approximately 1.8 million read pairs for survey level, roughly 4.5-6 million for deep. Sequenced by immunoSEQ multiplex PCR; TCRdb stores in-frame clones only, minus some. The table lists 95,000 or so clones, around three fifths of them singletons, with about 10% in the top ten. This material consisted of tumor tissue, taken at baseline. The chain combines TRBV9 with TRBJ2-7, with TRBD2 identical over 7 bases. The clonotype comes from a person between 25 and 79 years old with non-small cell lung cancer. The CDR3 bases are TGTGCCAGCAGCGTAGGAGGGAGGGCCACCGAGCAGTACTTC. Translation: CASSVGGRATEQYF.